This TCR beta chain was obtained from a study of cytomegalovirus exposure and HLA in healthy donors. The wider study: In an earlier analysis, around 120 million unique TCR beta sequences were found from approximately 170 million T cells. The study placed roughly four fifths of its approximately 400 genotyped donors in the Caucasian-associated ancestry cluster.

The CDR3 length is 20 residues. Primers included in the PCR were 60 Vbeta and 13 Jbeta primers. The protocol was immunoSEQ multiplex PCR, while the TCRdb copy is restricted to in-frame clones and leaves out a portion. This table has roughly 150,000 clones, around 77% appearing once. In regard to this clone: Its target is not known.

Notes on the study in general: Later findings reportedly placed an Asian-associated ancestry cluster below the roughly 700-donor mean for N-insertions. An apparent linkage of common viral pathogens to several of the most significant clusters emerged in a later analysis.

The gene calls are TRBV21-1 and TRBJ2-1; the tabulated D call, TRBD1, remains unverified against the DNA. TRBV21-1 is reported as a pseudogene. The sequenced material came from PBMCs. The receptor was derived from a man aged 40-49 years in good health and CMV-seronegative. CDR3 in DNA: TGTGCCAGCAGCAAAGTAGGGGCGTTCAACGACAGGGTGATAGACAATGAGCAGTTCTTC. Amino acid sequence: CASSKVGAFNDRVIDNEQFF.